The 18 T cell receptor beta chains in this list originate from one sample, sequenced in a study of shared clonotypes between healthy human individuals. Sequenced by immunoSEQ multiplex PCR; TCRdb stores in-frame clones only, minus some. The sample lists nearly 1 million clones, 70% to 85% seen once, with around 1.4% in the top ten. Sequencing was performed on memory CD4+ T cells sorted from blood. Subset indicated: CD45RA-negative fraction. Every receptor here comes from a man between 18 and 35 years old in good health.

In the case of this clone: The same CDR3 arises from other DNA sequences in this sample as well. The J gene is TRBJ1-1, the V gene TRBV6-5; D unclear. The CDR3 loop spans 12 amino acids. Germline CDR1 and CDR2: MNHEY and SVGAGI. V lost 2 bases, J lost 3 bases, and 4 bases lay in between. The CDR3 DNA reads as TGTGCCAGCAGTTACGGTGACACTGAAGCTTTCTTT. Encoded protein: CASSYGDTEAFF.

This clone was observed a handful of times. The J gene is TRBJ1-1, the V gene TRBV30; D is ambiguous. Germline V gives CDR1 GTSNPN, CDR2 SVGIG (reference sequence). The CDR3 is 14 residues long. Deletions cut 0 bases from V and 1 base from J, with 9 bases between. The CDR3 DNA follows: TGTGCCTGGAGTGTATCCAGGAGGAACACTGAAGCTTTCTTT. Translating it yields CAWSVSRRNTEAFF.

The V gene is TRBV7-2, the J gene TRBJ2-7; 14 bases are a match to TRBD2. V was pared by 5 bases and J by 4 bases, with 7 bases of the junction left unmatched. The CDR3 has 16 residues. CDR1 and CDR2 from the germline V gene are SGHTA and FQGNSA. For the CDR3, the DNA is TGTGCCAGCAGCCCGACTAGCGGGAGGGCCGGGTACGAGCAGTACTTC. The encoded protein is CASSPTSGRAGYEQYF.

The rearrangement joins TRBV6-1 to TRBJ2-5; D unresolved. CDR1 is MNHNS and CDR2 is SASEGT in the germline V gene. Trimming took 2 bases from V and 5 from J, leaving 12 bases between them. The length of the CDR3 is 14 residues. The CDR3 region has the DNA TGTGCCAGCAGTGAATTTGTCGGATGGGAGACCCAGTACTTC. This sequence encodes CASSEFVGWETQYF.

This clone came up once. The V call is TRBV5-1, the J call TRBJ1-5; D may be TRBD1 (5 bases). The germline CDR1 and CDR2 sequences are SGHRS and YFSETQ. CDR3 size: 14 residues. Trimming shortened V by 0 bases and J by 3 bases, and 7 bases separated the two germline ends. This CDR3 reads CASSLGGVNQPQHF. The CDR3, as DNA: TGCGCCAGCAGCTTGGGAGGGGTCAATCAGCCCCAGCATTTT.

This clone was seen only once. The chain is built from TRBV18 and TRBJ1-3, with TRBD1 matching 8 bases. This CDR3 contains 17 residues. V gave up 8 bases and J gave up 9 bases; unmatched junction bases: 21. From germline, CDR1 is KGHSH and CDR2 LQKENI. Here the CDR3 DNA reads TGTGCCAGCGAGGACAGGGTTAAGGTCGAGAACTATGGCACCATATATTTT. Translated, it gives CASEDRVKVENYGTIYF. Together with reference TRBV18 and TRBJ1-3, the CDR3 gives the full variable domain: NAGVMQNPRHLVRRRGQEARLRCSPMKGHSHVYWYRQLPEEGLKFMVYLQKENIIDESGMPKERFSAEFPKEGPSILRIQQVVRGDSAAYFCASEDRVKVENYGTIYFGEGSWLTVV.

This chain uses TRBV5-4 with TRBJ2-4, with 10 bases lining up with TRBD2. V shed 0 bases and J 3 bases; nucleotides not matched to a gene: 9. CDR3 size: 18 residues. CDR1 and CDR2 (germline): SGHNT, YYREEE (reference sequence). The CDR3 sequence: CASSLGSSGSSVKNIQYF. The CDR3 nucleotides are TGTGCCAGCAGCTTGGGTTCTAGCGGGAGTTCAGTCAAAAACATTCAGTACTTC.

This clone was seen a few times. Additional DNA sequences in this sample encode the identical CDR3. V and J are TRBV5-6 and TRBJ2-7; unclear D gene. In germline, CDR1 is SGHDT, CDR2 YYEEEE. V gave up 4 bases and J gave up 1 base, with 9 bases separating them. CDR3 length: 13 amino acids. The CDR3 here is CASSLTVSYEQYF. The CDR3 nucleotides read TGTGCCAGCAGCCTGACGGTATCCTACGAGCAGTACTTC.

The chain recombines TRBV19 with TRBJ2-7; D is unclear. CDR1 and CDR2 (germline): LNHDA, SQIVND (reference sequence). The CDR3 contains 13 residues. The V gene lost 5 bases and the J gene lost 3 bases, with 11 bases spanning the gap. The CDR3 region has the DNA TGTGCCAGTAGTTCGCAGGCGAACTACGAGCAGTACTTC. Translating gives CASSSQANYEQYF. Variable domain in full (rest from reference TRBV19 and TRBJ2-7): DGGITQSPKYLFRKEGQNVTLSCEQNLNHDAMYWYRQDPGQGLRLIYYSQIVNDFQKGDIAEGYSVSREKKESFPLTVTSAQKNPTAFYLCASSSQANYEQYFGPGTRLTVT.

The rearrangement uses TRBV7-2 and TRBJ2-2, with D unclear. This CDR3 is 16 amino acids long. Germline values: CDR1 SGHTA, CDR2 FQGNSA. Trimming left V 2 bases short and J 1 base short, with 11 bases between. CDR3 sequence: CASSLMGPQNTGELFF. CDR3 sequence (DNA): TGTGCCAGCAGCTTAATGGGTCCGCAGAACACCGGGGAGCTGTTTTTT.

This clone has just a few counts. A far larger clone differs by one base, so this is likely a read error. The same CDR3 also results from other DNA sequences found in this sample. The rearrangement uses TRBV7-9 and TRBJ2-2, with 9 bases that match TRBD1. This CDR3 is 18 amino acids long. Germline lookup yields CDR1 SEHNR and CDR2 FQNEAQ (reference sequence). CDR3 coding DNA: TGTGCCAGCAGCGTCCTTTGGACAGGGGTCATGAACACCGGGGAGCTATTTTTT. Its translation: CASSVLWTGVMNTGELFF.

This clone has only a few counts. V usage is TRBV5-1 and J usage is TRBJ1-2; 7 bases fit TRBD1. Germline CDR1 SGHRS, CDR2 YFSETQ. The trim removed 5 bases at V and 2 bases at J, leaving 6 bases unmatched. The length of the CDR3 is 14 residues. CDR3 loop: CASRPGTENYGYTF. The DNA for the CDR3 is TGCGCCAGCAGGCCCGGGACAGAGAACTATGGCTACACCTTC.

The chain couples TRBV9 to TRBJ1-5; 8 nucleotides align to TRBD1. The V and J ends lost 3 bases and 7 bases, in that order; junction bases with no gene match: 9. CDR1 and CDR2 (germline): SGDLS, YYNGEE. This CDR3 spans 15 amino acids. The DNA for the CDR3 is TGTGCCAGCAGCGCCCATGCAGGGGGCGAGCAGCCCCAGCATTTT. Protein product: CASSAHAGGEQPQHF. The full variable domain, rest sourced from reference TRBV9 and TRBJ1-5, is DSGVTQTPKHLITATGQRVTLRCSPRSGDLSVYWYQQSLDQGLQFLIQYYNGEERAKGNILERFSAQQFPDLHSELNLSSLELGDSALYFCASSAHAGGEQPQHFGDGTRLSIL.

This clone was counted once. This rearrangement joins TRBV7-9 to TRBJ1-1; possible D gene TRBD1, 6 bases. Trimming took 4 bases from V and 1 from J, leaving 13 bases between them. Germline CDR1 reads SEHNR; CDR2 reads FQNEAQ (reference sequence). The CDR3 length is 15 residues. The DNA of the CDR3 is TGTGCCAGCAGCTATCGATCGGACAGGAACACTGAAGCTTTCTTT. This encodes CASSYRSDRNTEAFF. Filled out from reference TRBV7-9 and TRBJ1-1, the complete variable domain reads DTGVSQNPRHKITKRGQNVTFRCDPISEHNRLYWYRQTLGQGPEFLTYFQNEAQLEKSRLLSDRFSAERPKGSFSTLEIQRTEQGDSAMYLCASSYRSDRNTEAFFGQGTRLTVV.

The genes are TRBV5-1 and TRBJ2-5, with TRBD2 matching 7 bases. Germline CDR1 reads SGHRS; CDR2 reads YFSETQ. V trimming: 7 bases; J trimming: 1 base; junction bases outside the gene matches: 10. The CDR3 is 15 amino acids. The CDR3 protein is CASVAASGSQETQYF. The CDR3 DNA follows: TGCGCCAGCGTCGCGGCTAGCGGATCCCAAGAGACCCAGTACTTC.

The CDR3 here is CASSARTAKETQYF. In nucleotides, the CDR3 is TGTGCCAGCAGTGCCCGGACAGCAAAAGAGACCCAGTACTTC. The chain recombines TRBV6-1 with TRBJ2-5; tentatively, D is TRBD1 (6 bases). Germline CDR1 is MNHNS and CDR2 is SASEGT. With 4 bases removed from V and 3 bases from J, the gap between germline ends came to 12 bases. The CDR3 has 14 residues.

The chain links TRBV6-5 to TRBJ1-5, with unresolved D. Looked up from germline, CDR1 is MNHEY and CDR2 is SVGAGI. This CDR3 spans 15 amino acids. The V end was cut by 5 bases, the J end by 1 base, with 12 bases between. CDR3 protein: CASSPSWGSNQPQHF. CDR3 DNA: TGTGCCAGCAGTCCGAGTTGGGGAAGCAATCAGCCCCAGCATTTT.

The chain recombines TRBV5-1 with TRBJ2-1; the match to TRBD2 covers 7 bases. The CDR3 contains 15 residues. The germline V gene has CDR1 SGHRS and CDR2 YFSETQ. The V and J ends lost 0 bases and 5 bases, in that order; junction bases with no gene match: 5. The DNA of the CDR3 is TGCGCCAGCAGCTTGGAGGCTAGCGGTGACAATGAGCAGTTCTTC. Encoded protein: CASSLEASGDNEQFF.